Following are 5 T cell receptor beta chains from one sample sequenced in a study of CD8+CD57+ T cells in acquired aplastic anemia. Profiling of TCR beta VDJ combinations and CDR3 sequences used genomic DNA as template. One entry per CDR3 protein results from TCRdb running MiXCR on the reads. The sample lists 200,000 to 250,000 distinct CDR3 sequences; 60% to 80% were seen once. Selection for sequencing was limited to patients who had shown CD8+CD57+ cell expansion by flow cytometry. What was sequenced was sorted CD4+, CD8+, or CD8+CD57+ T cells (not recorded which) from PBMCs. The receptors shown here come from a human donor with aplastic anemia.

This clonotype was seen a few times. The junction shows a germline mismatch at one end, possibly a read error. The chain carries TRBV7-2 and TRBJ1-1; 8 bases are shared with TRBD1. The germline gives CDR1 SGHTA, CDR2 FQGNSA. The CDR3 runs to 13 residues. CDR3 protein: CASSFDRGTEAFF. For the CDR3, the DNA is TGTGCCAGCAGCTTTGACAGGGGCACTGAGGCTTTCTTT.

This clonotype came up many times. The V call is TRBV19, the J call TRBJ1-4, with 9 bases identical to TRBD1. Trimming took 5 bases from V and 9 from J; bases not matched to a gene: 10. This CDR3 comprises 15 residues. Germline CDR1 and CDR2: LNHDA and SQIVND (reference sequence). CDR3 DNA: TGTGCCAGTAGTTTTAACCTGGGACAGGGACAAAAACTGTTTTTT. This gives the protein CASSFNLGQGQKLFF.

The CDR3 nucleotides read TGCAGCGTTGAAAGTGACGGGGGGTACACTGAAGCTTTCTTT. Translation gives CSVESDGGYTEAFF. The J gene is TRBJ1-1, the V gene TRBV29-1; D possibly corresponds to TRBD1 (5 bases). The V end lost 2 bases, the J end lost 3 bases, and 13 bases lay between the germline ends. Germline V gene sequence: CDR1 SQVTM, CDR2 ANQGSEA. This CDR3 has 14 residues.

V gene TRBV7-8 combines with J gene TRBJ1-5; the D gene is possibly TRBD1 (6 bases). Deletions cut 3 bases from V and 5 bases from J, with 11 bases between. This CDR3 region has 14 residues. Germline lookup yields CDR1 SGHVS and CDR2 FQNEAQ. DNA of the CDR3: TGTGCCAGCAGCTTGGGTCAGGGGCATCAGCCCCAGCATTTT. Protein product: CASSLGQGHQPQHF.

The chain links TRBV7-9 to TRBJ2-2; 9 bases align to TRBD1. The CDR3 loop spans 15 amino acids. After removal of 6 bases from V and 5 bases from J, the junction contained 7 bases not matched to a gene. CDR1 and CDR2 (germline): SEHNR, FQNEAQ (reference sequence). The CDR3 DNA is TGTGCCAGCAGTAGTGGGGACAGGGAAACCGGGGAGCTGTTTTTT. Its translation: CASSSGDRETGELFF.